Shown below are 32 T cell receptor beta chains from a single sample sequenced in a study of blood T cell repertoires in COVID-19. Only in-frame clones appear in the TCRdb table, and some are missing; sequencing was by immunoSEQ multiplex PCR. Of approximately 110,000 clones in the sample, about 78% are singletons; the top ten hold around 4.2%. The specimen sequenced was peripheral blood. The receptors here all came from a human donor in a cohort sampled during active or convalescent COVID-19.

The sample holds a few counts of this clone. The V and J genes are TRBV2 and TRBJ1-5, with D unclear. Germline-derived CDR1 and CDR2 are SNHLY and FYNNEI. The germline V and J ends were trimmed by 6 bases and 2 bases, with 14 bases remaining between them. The CDR3 sequence is 15 residues long. For the CDR3, the DNA is TGTGCCAGCAGCGCCGTAGGTCGGGGCAATCAGCCCCAGCATTTT. As protein: CASSAVGRGNQPQHF.

The chain recombines TRBV15 with TRBJ2-3; D possibly corresponds to TRBD2 (6 bases). Germline-derived CDR1 and CDR2 are LNHNV and YYDKDF (reference sequence). The V end was cut by 7 bases, the J end by 5 bases, with 25 bases between. The length of the CDR3 is 17 residues. The CDR3: CATKDWRGGRRGDTQYF. DNA of the CDR3: TGTGCCACCAAGGACTGGCGGGGTGGGAGGCGGGGAGATACGCAGTATTTT.

This chain joins TRBV27 and TRBJ1-5, with 7 bases matching TRBD1. The CDR3 runs to 18 residues. Germline V gene data show CDR1 as MNHEY and CDR2 as SMNVEV (reference sequence). V trimming: 1 base; J trimming: 0 bases; junction bases outside the gene matches: 9. For the CDR3, the DNA is TGTGCCAGCAGTTTATTAGGGGGCCCTGCTTATAGCAATCAGCCCCAGCATTTT. Residues: CASSLLGGPAYSNQPQHF.

This clone was counted a few times. CDR3 residues: CASSSRTGGFGGYTF. DNA of the CDR3: TGTGCCAGCAGCTCGCGGACAGGGGGCTTCGGAGGCTACACCTTC. V gene TRBV6-2 or TRBV6-3 combines with J gene TRBJ1-2, with TRBD1 matching 11 bases. The CDR3 loop spans 15 amino acids. J was trimmed by 8 bases and V by 6 bases; bases with no gene match: 11. CDR1 is MNHEY, CDR2 SVGEGT, per germline.

The chain joins TRBV2 to TRBJ2-5; 10 bases match TRBD2. Per germline, CDR1 SNHLY and CDR2 FYNNEI. The junction had 4 bases not matched to a gene; V was cut back by 2 bases and J by 4 bases. The CDR3 sequence is 15 residues long. Written as DNA, the CDR3 is TGTGCCAGCAGTGAACCAGCGGGAGGGCTAGAGACCCAGTACTTC. This sequence encodes CASSEPAGGLETQYF.

The CDR3 DNA is TGTGCCAGCAGCTACCGACAGCCAGTTAGCAATCAGCCCCAGCATTTT. This translates into CASSYRQPVSNQPQHF. The chain recombines TRBV6-5 with TRBJ1-5, with a weak D call TRBD1 (5 bases). Germline values: CDR1 MNHEY, CDR2 SVGAGI. The CDR3 consists of 16 residues. The germline V and J ends were trimmed by 6 bases and 0 bases, with 15 bases remaining between them.

This clone was found once. V is TRBV9 and J is TRBJ1-1, with D hard to call. The V end was cut by 0 bases, the J end by 1 base, with 7 bases between. Germline assignment: CDR1 SGDLS and CDR2 YYNGEE. The CDR3 extends over 14 amino acids. The CDR3 loop reads CASSVGAGNTEAFF. In DNA, the CDR3 is TGTGCCAGCAGCGTAGGGGCAGGGAACACTGAAGCTTTCTTT.

V gene TRBV18 combines with J gene TRBJ2-3; D is unclear. Germline CDR1 and CDR2: KGHSH and LQKENI. Trimming pared 2 bases from V and 6 bases from J, leaving 6 bases between. This CDR3 has 12 amino acids. The CDR3 region is CASSPAIDTQYF. In DNA, the CDR3 is TGTGCCAGCTCACCAGCGATCGATACGCAGTATTTT.

This chain joins TRBV6-2 or TRBV6-3 and TRBJ1-2, with TRBD1 matching over 7 bases. V lost 5 bases, J lost 6 bases, and 21 bases stayed unmatched. Germline CDR1 MNHEY, CDR2 SVGEGT. The CDR3 is 18 residues long. CDR3 loop: CASSHHMGQPAWGDGYTF. For the CDR3, the DNA is TGTGCCAGCAGTCACCACATGGGACAGCCGGCGTGGGGCGATGGCTACACCTTC.

The CDR3 nucleotides are TGTGCCAGCTATTCTAGCGGGAAGGGAGATACGCAGTATTTT. It translates to CASYSSGKGDTQYF. The V and J genes are TRBV6-6 and TRBJ2-3; 9 nucleotides align to TRBD2. The CDR3 runs to 14 residues. V lost 8 bases to trimming and J lost 5 bases; unmatched junction nucleotides: 8. Per germline, CDR1 MNHNY and CDR2 SVGAGI (reference sequence).

As regards this clone: Other DNA sequences in the sample encode the same CDR3. The chain has TRBV6-6 and TRBJ1-2; 9 nucleotides align to TRBD1. CDR1 and CDR2 (germline): MNHNY, SVGAGI (reference sequence). V shed 4 bases and J 11 bases; nucleotides not matched to a gene: 5. The CDR3 is 12 residues long. The CDR3 DNA is TGTGCCAGCAGTTCGGGACAGGGCAGTTACACCTTC. Amino acid sequence: CASSSGQGSYTF.

This clone was seen only once. CDR3 nucleotides: TGTGCCAGCAGCCGCCACCCAAGAGGGACTAGCGGGAGACGCGGCACAGATACGCAGTATTTT. As protein: CASSRHPRGTSGRRGTDTQYF. This sequence joins TRBV14 and TRBJ2-3, with 14 bases lining up with TRBD2. CDR3 size: 21 residues. V was clipped by 4 bases and J by 1 base; unmatched bases: 16. The germline gives CDR1 SGHDN, CDR2 FVKESK.

J is TRBJ2-1 and V is TRBV11-2, with 9 bases fitting TRBD1. The CDR3 has 15 amino acids. Germline CDR1 SGHAT, CDR2 FQNNGV. V lost 2 bases and J lost 4; bases outside the gene matches: 3. Here the CDR3 DNA reads TGTGCCAGCAGCTTAAGACAGGGGGTTTACAATGAGCAGTTCTTC. This translates into CASSLRQGVYNEQFF. Variable domain in full (rest from reference TRBV11-2 and TRBJ2-1): EAGVAQSPRYKIIEKRQSVAFWCNPISGHATLYWYQQILGQGPKLLIQFQNNGVVDDSQLPKDRFSAERLKGVDSTLKIQPAKLEDSAVYLCASSLRQGVYNEQFFGPGTRLTVL.

The V call is TRBV2, the J call TRBJ2-4; tentatively, D is TRBD2 (6 bases). Deletions cut 4 bases from V and 1 base from J, with 14 bases between. This CDR3 comprises 16 residues. Germline CDR1 and CDR2: SNHLY and FYNNEI. CDR3 amino acids: CASSVETTSAKNIQYF. As DNA, the CDR3 is TGTGCCAGCAGTGTCGAGACTACTAGCGCCAAAAACATTCAGTACTTC.

This sequence joins TRBV4-3 and TRBJ1-2, with no clear D. With 0 bases removed from V and 4 bases from J, the gap between germline ends came to 15 bases. The CDR3 runs 16 residues. Germline CDR1 reads LGHNA; CDR2 reads YSLEER. The CDR3 region has the DNA TGCGCCAGCAGCCAAGATAGAGCCGTCCCAATCTATGGCTACACCTTC. It codes for CASSQDRAVPIYGYTF.

The V and J genes are TRBV5-6 and TRBJ1-5; tentatively, D is TRBD1 (6 bases). Germline V gene sequence: CDR1 SGHDT, CDR2 YYEEEE. This CDR3 has 14 amino acids. Trimming cost V 4 bases and J 3 bases, with 11 bases left between them. The CDR3 DNA reads as TGTGCCAGCAGCACCGGACAGCCCAATCAGCCCCAGCATTTT. The encoded protein is CASSTGQPNQPQHF.

The rearrangement joins TRBV4-2 to TRBJ2-5; 7 positions match TRBD2. CDR3 length equals 17 residues. In germline, CDR1 is LGHNA, CDR2 YNFKEQ. The V gene end was trimmed by 0 bases and the J gene end by 2 bases; junction bases not matched to a gene: 9. The CDR3 DNA sequence: TGTGCCAGCAGCCAAGAGGACGGGGGAGGGAGTCAAGAGACCCAGTACTTC. Translating gives CASSQEDGGGSQETQYF.

This clone was seen once. The CDR3 DNA reads TGTGCCAGCAGGAATCCCGGTTGGGAGCAGTTCTTC. Protein: CASRNPGWEQFF. The chain couples TRBV6-5 to TRBJ2-1, with D uncertain. This CDR3 is 12 amino acids long. V lost 6 bases and J 10 bases, leaving 13 bases between the germline ends. Germline V gene lookup returns CDR1 MNHEY and CDR2 SVGAGI.

V is TRBV7-2 and J is TRBJ1-2, with D perhaps TRBD1 (5 bases). The V gene lost 0 bases and the J gene lost 8 bases, with 13 bases spanning the gap. CDR1 is SGHTA, CDR2 FQGNSA, per germline. CDR3 length equals 14 residues. CDR3 DNA: TGTGCCAGCAGCTTAGCTAGGGCAGGGAAGGGCTACACCTTC. It specifies CASSLARAGKGYTF.

The rearrangement joins TRBV19 to TRBJ2-7; tentatively, D is TRBD1 (5 bases). Germline lookup yields CDR1 LNHDA and CDR2 SQIVND (reference sequence). V gave up 1 base and J gave up 0 bases, with 10 bases separating them. The CDR3 has 15 amino acids. CDR3 amino acids: CASSIGQLPSYEQYF. Written as DNA, the CDR3 is TGTGCCAGTAGTATAGGACAGCTTCCCTCCTACGAGCAGTACTTC. Full variable domain (rest looked up from reference TRBV19 and TRBJ2-7): DGGITQSPKYLFRKEGQNVTLSCEQNLNHDAMYWYRQDPGQGLRLIYYSQIVNDFQKGDIAEGYSVSREKKESFPLTVTSAQKNPTAFYLCASSIGQLPSYEQYFGPGTRLTVT.

DNA for the CDR3: TGTGCCATCCAGGGGGGAGCGACCCAGTACTTC. Its translation is CAIQGGATQYF. The V gene is TRBV28, the J gene TRBJ2-5, with D tentatively TRBD1 (7 bases). Trimming pared 10 bases from V and 7 bases from J, leaving 13 bases between. Germline V gene data show CDR1 as MDHEN and CDR2 as SYDVKM. The CDR3 has 11 amino acids.

This chain links TRBV28 with TRBJ2-1; TRBD2 aligns across 8 bases. V lost 6 bases and J lost 8; bases outside the gene matches: 15. CDR1 MDHEN and CDR2 SYDVKM come from the germline V gene. The CDR3 length is 16 residues. The DNA for the CDR3 is TGTGCCAGCAGCCGCGGGGAGGGACTAGTGGGTGATGAGCAGTTCTTC. This codes for CASSRGEGLVGDEQFF.

The chain uses TRBV28 and TRBJ2-1, with 8 bases matching TRBD2. Germline loops: CDR1 MDHEN, CDR2 SYDVKM. The J segment lost 6 bases and the V segment lost 10 bases, leaving 8 bases of the junction unmatched. The CDR3 sequence is 13 residues long. The CDR3 protein is CAILGTRSNEQFF. In DNA, the CDR3 is TGTGCCATCCTTGGGACTAGATCCAATGAGCAGTTCTTC.

The chain is built from TRBV6-5 and TRBJ2-1, with TRBD2 matching 14 bases. The V segment lost 6 bases and the J segment 7 bases; nucleotides outside the gene matches: 2. Looked up from germline, CDR1 is MNHEY and CDR2 is SVGAGI. This CDR3 comprises 14 residues. In DNA form, the CDR3 reads TGTGCCAGCAGGACTAGCGGGAGGGAGAATGAGCAGTTCTTC. Translation: CASRTSGRENEQFF.

This clone was counted a few times. V and J are TRBV4-1 and TRBJ2-1; 11 bases fit TRBD2. CDR3 size: 16 residues. Trimming at V came to 0 bases and at J to 8 bases, leaving 6 bases not matched to a gene. The V gene's germline CDR1 is MGHRA and CDR2 YSYEKL. CDR3 in DNA: TGCGCCAGCAGCCAAGATGACCTAGCGGGGGGATATGAGCAGTTCTTC. The encoded protein is CASSQDDLAGGYEQFF.

The chain uses TRBV10-3 and TRBJ2-7; 7 bases line up with TRBD2. This CDR3 is built from 14 residues. The J segment lost 2 bases and the V segment lost 10 bases, leaving 11 bases of the junction unmatched. From germline, CDR1 is ENHRY and CDR2 SYGVKD. This CDR3 is CATSPTSLTYEQYF. The CDR3 DNA reads TGTGCCACGTCCCCGACTAGCCTTACCTACGAGCAGTACTTC.

The V and J genes are TRBV28 and TRBJ2-1; possibly TRBD2 for D (6 bases). The CDR3 length is 15 residues. The germline V and J ends were trimmed by 5 bases and 4 bases, with 15 bases remaining between them. Looked up from germline, CDR1 is MDHEN and CDR2 is SYDVKM. CDR3: CASSPPASAYNEQFF. DNA for the CDR3: TGTGCCAGCAGTCCCCCAGCTAGCGCTTACAATGAGCAGTTCTTC.

V gene TRBV18 combines with J gene TRBJ1-6, with D hard to call. The CDR3 contains 13 residues. Per the germline V gene, CDR1 is KGHSH and CDR2 is LQKENI. V dropped 2 bases and J dropped 8 bases, with 7 bases sitting between them. CDR3 loop: CASSPVQYSPLHF. The DNA of the CDR3 is TGTGCCAGCTCACCAGTTCAGTATTCACCCCTCCACTTT.

The sample holds a few counts of this clone. The chain recombines TRBV18 with TRBJ2-2; D not certain. With 2 bases removed from V and 6 bases from J, the gap between germline ends came to 7 bases. The length of the CDR3 is 13 residues. Germline lookup yields CDR1 KGHSH and CDR2 LQKENI. CDR3: CASSPSTAGELFF. CDR3 in DNA: TGTGCCAGCTCACCATCCACGGCCGGGGAGCTGTTTTTT.

The chain combines TRBV7-8 with TRBJ2-7; 8 nucleotides line up with TRBD1. V shed 5 bases and J 4 bases; nucleotides not matched to a gene: 10. The length of the CDR3 is 15 residues. Germline CDR1 reads SGHVS; CDR2 reads FQNEAQ. In DNA, the CDR3 is TGTGCCAGCAGCGAATCGCTGGACAGGGTGTACGAGCAGTACTTC. It yields the protein CASSESLDRVYEQYF.

The chain joins TRBV6-4 to TRBJ2-1; TRBD2 matches 9 bases. V lost 7 bases and J lost 13; bases outside the gene matches: 11. Germline assignment: CDR1 MRHNA and CDR2 SNTAGT. This CDR3 has 13 residues. CDR3 DNA sequence: TGTGCCAGCACCGGGAATAGCGGGGGTCCACAGTTCTTC. Protein product: CASTGNSGGPQFF.

The chain joins TRBV19 to TRBJ1-2, with D perhaps matching TRBD1 (6 bases). V lost 2 bases and J 8 bases, leaving 12 bases between the germline ends. Germline V gives CDR1 LNHDA, CDR2 SQIVND (reference sequence). CDR3 size: 13 residues. The CDR3 DNA sequence: TGTGCCAGTAGTATATATGGCAGGGGAGGCTACACCTTC. It yields the protein CASSIYGRGGYTF.